This T cell receptor (beta chain) comes out of a study of blood T cell repertoires in COVID-19. Study at large: There were acute and convalescent COVID-19 samples, and they came from the United States, Italy and Spain. T cells, B-cell-depleted T cells, or PBMCs supplied cDNA or gDNA.

Original methodology: Researchers report that nucleated cell counts were estimated from reference gene primer amplification. Sequencing used immunoSEQ multiplex PCR; TCRdb keeps in-frame clones, though not all of them. V and J calls and clone size are those listed in that table; D and trimming were worked out from the DNA. The sample holds around 80,000 clones, about 70% seen once. Trimming at V came to 1 base and at J to 2 bases, leaving 10 bases not matched to a gene. Germline CDR1 SGHKS, CDR2 YYEKEE (reference sequence). This CDR3 is built from 17 residues. This chain uses TRBV5-5 with TRBJ1-2; 8 nucleotides line up with TRBD1. The sequenced material came from peripheral blood. This TCR was sampled from a woman older than 75 with active or convalescent COVID-19. DNA of the CDR3: TGTGCCAGCAGCTTGAGAGGTGCGGGACAGGAGAACTATGGCTACACCTTC. This sequence encodes CASSLRGAGQENYGYTF.